The next 21 T cell receptor beta chains were all read from a single sample in a study of shared clonotypes between healthy human individuals. Profiled with immunoSEQ multiplex PCR; TCRdb holds only in-frame clones, not every one. The sample records about 800,000 clones, approximately 97% being singletons. Naive CD8 cells, CD45RO-negative and positively selected for CCR7, excluded terminally differentiated effector memory CD45RA+ cells. The sample taken for sequencing was naive CD8+ T cells sorted from blood. All receptors derive from a man under 40 in good health.

The chain has TRBV29-1 and TRBJ1-3; 7 bases fit TRBD1. The J segment lost 3 bases and the V segment lost 7 bases, leaving 9 bases of the junction unmatched. The CDR3 extends over 14 amino acids. Germline V CDR1 and CDR2: SQVTM, ANQGSEA. The DNA of the CDR3 is TGCAGCGCTCAGACAGGGAACGGTGGAAACACCATATATTTT. This gives the protein CSAQTGNGGNTIYF.

The rearrangement links TRBV7-8 to TRBJ2-7; D possibly corresponds to TRBD1 (6 bases). The V and J ends lost 2 bases and 7 bases respectively, with 15 bases between them. Germline CDR1 reads SGHVS; CDR2 reads FQNEAQ. The length of the CDR3 is 14 residues. CDR3 sequence (DNA): TGTGCCAGCAGCTTAAGCACAGGGTTCGGGGAGCAGTACTTC. Translating it yields CASSLSTGFGEQYF. The variable domain in full, completed from reference TRBV7-8 and TRBJ2-7, reads GAGVSQSPRYKVAKRGQDVALRCDPISGHVSLFWYQQALGQGPEFLTYFQNEAQLDKSGLPSDRFFAERPEGSVSTLKIQRTQQEDSAVYLCASSLSTGFGEQYFGPGTRLTVT.

The chain carries TRBV7-9 and TRBJ2-1, with D possibly TRBD2 on 6 matching bases. V dropped 5 bases and J dropped 4 bases, with 18 bases sitting between them. The CDR3 is made up of 16 amino acids. Germline values: CDR1 SEHNR, CDR2 FQNEAQ (reference sequence). Written as DNA, the CDR3 is TGTGCCAGCAGCCCCGGCCTGGCTAGCGTTTACAATGAGCAGTTCTTC. Its translation is CASSPGLASVYNEQFF.

The V gene is TRBV28, the J gene TRBJ2-2; perhaps TRBD2 as D (5 bases). The germline CDR1 and CDR2 sequences are MDHEN and SYDVKM. Trimming removed 7 bases at V and 1 base at J, with 13 bases between. This CDR3 is 15 amino acids long. The CDR3 spells CASIPGSGNTGELFF. CDR3 DNA sequence: TGTGCCAGCATACCGGGATCGGGGAACACCGGGGAGCTGTTTTTT.

CDR3 nucleotide sequence: TGCAGCGTTTCATTGCGGGGGGCCCCTGAAGCTTTCTTT. Translation gives CSVSLRGAPEAFF. The V call is TRBV29-1, the J call TRBJ1-1; a weak D match, TRBD1 (6 bases). This CDR3 spans 13 amino acids. Germline-derived CDR1 and CDR2 are SQVTM and ANQGSEA. Trimming cost V 5 bases and J 6 bases, with 16 bases left between them.

This chain connects TRBV15 to TRBJ1-1; the D gene is possibly TRBD1 (5 bases). CDR1 and CDR2 from the germline V gene are LNHNV and YYDKDF (reference sequence). V was shortened by 6 bases and J by 1 base, with 9 bases between the two germline ends. The CDR3 spans 13 residues. CDR3 loop: CATSDSPNTEAFF. The CDR3, as DNA: TGTGCCACCAGTGACAGCCCGAACACTGAAGCTTTCTTT.

J is TRBJ2-1 and V is TRBV7-9; D not resolved. Germline CDR1 SEHNR, CDR2 FQNEAQ (reference sequence). Trimming took off 1 base at V and 5 bases at J, with 6 bases between the two ends. The CDR3 covers 13 residues. The CDR3: CASSLGLNNEQFF. The CDR3 DNA follows: TGTGCCAGCAGCTTAGGGCTCAACAATGAGCAGTTCTTC.

This clone appeared many times. This chain uses TRBV25-1 with TRBJ2-1, with 8 nucleotides matching TRBD1. This CDR3 is built from 17 residues. V lost 3 bases to trimming and J lost 1 base; unmatched junction nucleotides: 8. Germline CDR1 is MGHDK and CDR2 is SYGVNS. The CDR3: CASSDLGQGRSYNEQFF. Written as DNA, the CDR3 is TGTGCCAGCAGTGACCTAGGACAGGGAAGGTCCTACAATGAGCAGTTCTTC. The entire variable domain, with the rest obtained from reference TRBV25-1 and TRBJ2-1, is as follows: EADIYQTPRYLVIGTGKKITLECSQTMGHDKMYWYQQDPGMELHLIHYSYGVNSTEKGDLSSESTVSRIRTEHFPLTLESARPSHTSQYLCASSDLGQGRSYNEQFFGPGTRLTVL.

The chain joins TRBV5-1 to TRBJ2-1; D gene ambiguous. Trimming removed 3 bases at V and 0 bases at J, with 16 bases between. The germline CDR1 and CDR2 sequences are SGHRS and YFSETQ. This CDR3 is 17 amino acids long. In DNA, the CDR3 is TGCGCCAGCAGCTGGACGTCCTTAGTCATCTCCTACAATGAGCAGTTCTTC. Its protein is CASSWTSLVISYNEQFF.

This chain connects TRBV7-9 to TRBJ2-5, with 7 bases that match TRBD1. The CDR3 is 14 amino acids. The V gene end was trimmed by 5 bases and the J gene end by 3 bases; junction bases not matched to a gene: 6. Germline V lookup: CDR1 SEHNR, CDR2 FQNEAQ (reference sequence). CDR3 in DNA: TGTGCCAGCAGCGGGGGACAGCCAGAAGAGACCCAGTACTTC. Amino acid sequence: CASSGGQPEETQYF. The full variable domain, with the rest looked up from reference TRBV7-9 and TRBJ2-5, is DTGVSQNPRHKITKRGQNVTFRCDPISEHNRLYWYRQTLGQGPEFLTYFQNEAQLEKSRLLSDRFSAERPKGSFSTLEIQRTEQGDSAMYLCASSGGQPEETQYFGPGTRLLVL.

This sequence joins TRBV27 and TRBJ1-2; tentatively, D is TRBD1 (6 bases). The CDR3 is 16 residues long. The V end was cut by 6 bases, the J end by 3 bases, with 20 bases between. Germline loops: CDR1 MNHEY, CDR2 SMNVEV (reference sequence). The CDR3: CASSSSRTEVYYGYTF. In nucleotides, the CDR3 is TGTGCCAGCAGCTCATCAAGGACAGAAGTTTACTATGGCTACACCTTC.

The genes are TRBV18 and TRBJ2-1, with 7 bases identical to TRBD2. J was trimmed by 3 bases and V by 3 bases; bases with no gene match: 8. CDR1 and CDR2 from the germline V gene are KGHSH and LQKENI. The CDR3 sequence is 16 residues long. The CDR3 DNA reads TGTGCCAGCTCACCTAATACCGGGACTAACTACAATGAGCAGTTCTTC. It specifies CASSPNTGTNYNEQFF. The whole variable domain, remainder taken from reference TRBV18 and TRBJ2-1, is NAGVMQNPRHLVRRRGQEARLRCSPMKGHSHVYWYRQLPEEGLKFMVYLQKENIIDESGMPKERFSAEFPKEGPSILRIQQVVRGDSAAYFCASSPNTGTNYNEQFFGPGTRLTVL.

The rearrangement joins TRBV7-2 to TRBJ2-7, with 9 bases aligning to TRBD2. The V gene's germline CDR1 is SGHTA and CDR2 FQGNSA. V trimming: 5 bases; J trimming: 0 bases; junction bases outside the gene matches: 5. The CDR3 consists of 15 residues. The CDR3 is CASSQTSGPSYEQYF. Here the CDR3 DNA reads TGTGCCAGCAGCCAGACTAGCGGCCCCTCCTACGAGCAGTACTTC. Combining the CDR3 with reference TRBV7-2 and TRBJ2-7 gives the whole variable domain GAGVSQSPSNKVTEKGKDVELRCDPISGHTALYWYRQSLGQGLEFLIYFQGNSAPDKSGLPSDRFSAERTGGSVSTLTIQRTQQEDSAVYLCASSQTSGPSYEQYFGPGTRLTVT.

Concerning this clone itself: Other DNA variants within this sample encode the same CDR3. V is TRBV5-1 and J is TRBJ2-7, with 9 bases identical to TRBD1. The CDR3 has 14 amino acids. Germline CDR1 and CDR2: SGHRS and YFSETQ. Trimming at V came to 0 bases and at J to 4 bases, leaving 2 bases not matched to a gene. DNA for the CDR3: TGCGCCAGCAGCTTGGGGGACAGGGTTTACGAGCAGTACTTC. Protein: CASSLGDRVYEQYF.

V is TRBV9 and J is TRBJ2-3; D is unresolved. Germline V CDR1 and CDR2: SGDLS, YYNGEE. V was clipped by 0 bases and J by 5 bases, with 16 bases between them. CDR3 length equals 16 residues. This CDR3 reads CASSVGVYREKDTQYF. The CDR3 region has the DNA TGTGCCAGCAGCGTAGGGGTCTACCGAGAGAAAGATACGCAGTATTTT. The full variable domain, in which reference TRBV9 and TRBJ2-3 provide the parts outside the CDR3, is DSGVTQTPKHLITATGQRVTLRCSPRSGDLSVYWYQQSLDQGLQFLIQYYNGEERAKGNILERFSAQQFPDLHSELNLSSLELGDSALYFCASSVGVYREKDTQYFGPGTRLTVL.

About this clone: An end of the junction differs from the germline gene, which may be a read error. This chain links TRBV6-1 with TRBJ1-5; no definite D call. The CDR3 has 14 amino acids. Germline V gene data show CDR1 as MNHNS and CDR2 as SASEGT. CDR3 bases: TGTGCCAGCAGCGAAGGTCGTAGCCATCAGCCCCAGCATTTT. The encoded protein is CASSEGRSHQPQHF.

The gene calls are TRBV7-8 and TRBJ2-7, with TRBD1 identical over 7 bases. The V segment lost 5 bases and the J segment 6 bases; nucleotides outside the gene matches: 7. From germline, CDR1 is SGHVS and CDR2 FQNEAQ. This CDR3 contains 13 residues. CDR3 sequence (DNA): TGTGCCAGCAGCGGAACAGGGGCTAGCGAGCAGTACTTC. Its translation is CASSGTGASEQYF. The whole variable domain, filled in from reference TRBV7-8 and TRBJ2-7, reads GAGVSQSPRYKVAKRGQDVALRCDPISGHVSLFWYQQALGQGPEFLTYFQNEAQLDKSGLPSDRFFAERPEGSVSTLKIQRTQQEDSAVYLCASSGTGASEQYFGPGTRLTVT.

V and J are TRBV18 and TRBJ2-7, with 7 bases that match TRBD1. The CDR3 runs to 14 residues. The V gene's germline CDR1 is KGHSH and CDR2 LQKENI. Trimming took 5 bases from V and 1 from J; bases not matched to a gene: 5. In nucleotides, the CDR3 is TGTGCCAGCTCATCCCGGGACAGTTCCTACGAGCAGTACTTC. Protein: CASSSRDSSYEQYF. Drawing the rest from reference TRBV18 and TRBJ2-7, the complete variable domain is NAGVMQNPRHLVRRRGQEARLRCSPMKGHSHVYWYRQLPEEGLKFMVYLQKENIIDESGMPKERFSAEFPKEGPSILRIQQVVRGDSAAYFCASSSRDSSYEQYFGPGTRLTVT.

The J gene is TRBJ2-5, the V gene TRBV28; D is unresolved. The CDR3 is 11 amino acids. Per the germline V gene, CDR1 is MDHEN and CDR2 is SYDVKM. V gave up 2 bases and J gave up 5 bases, with 3 bases separating them. DNA of the CDR3: TGTGCCAGCAGTTTAGCGGAGACCCAGTACTTC. This translates into CASSLAETQYF.

The chain links TRBV5-6 to TRBJ1-1; unclear D gene. Trimming shortened V by 0 bases and J by 1 base, and 7 bases separated the two germline ends. The CDR3 loop spans 14 amino acids. The germline V gene encodes CDR1 SGHDT and CDR2 YYEEEE. The chain's CDR3 is CASSLVAANTEAFF. The CDR3 nucleotides read TGTGCCAGCAGCTTGGTGGCAGCGAACACTGAAGCTTTCTTT. Full variable domain (missing parts from reference TRBV5-6 and TRBJ1-1): DAGVTQSPTHLIKTRGQQVTLRCSPKSGHDTVSWYQQALGQGPQFIFQYYEEEERQRGNFPDRFSGHQFPNYSSELNVNALLLGDSALYLCASSLVAANTEAFFGQGTRLTVV.

The chain joins TRBV4-3 to TRBJ2-7, with a tentative D call TRBD2 (6 bases). Trimming cost V 0 bases and J 5 bases, with 17 bases left between them. This CDR3 comprises 16 residues. Germline V gene lookup returns CDR1 LGHNA and CDR2 YSLEER. CDR3 bases: TGCGCCAGCAGCCAAGATCCATGGAGGGCCGACGACGAGCAGTACTTC. It yields the protein CASSQDPWRADDEQYF.